The clone carrying this T cell receptor (beta chain) has more than one count but fewer than ten. Its antigen is still unknown. Other DNA sequences of this sample code for an identical CDR3. These data belong to a study of Ad26.COV2.S vaccination and SARS-CoV-2 variants. In the study overall: Enrolled in COV1001, the donor was in the Ad26.COV2.S trial arm, which received the vaccine. Once or twice, 56 days apart, Ad26.COV2.S was delivered intramuscularly.

Study-wide points: Comparability of non-spike TCR breadth was observed across vaccine and placebo recipients.

Sample treatment: around 19 received Ad26.COV2.S at low or high dose, single or two shots; 5 received placebo; per-sample allocation not given. Sampling happened 63 days after the first vaccine or placebo injection. Profiled with immunoSEQ multiplex PCR; TCRdb holds only in-frame clones, not every one. The sample has about 350,000 clones, 80% to 90% seen once; the top ten hold 2.5% to 3.5%. This TCR was recovered from a person between 18 and 65 years old who received the Ad26.COV2.S COVID-19 vaccine or a placebo. The sample here was peripheral blood, taken in a trial of Ad26.COV2.S vaccine versus placebo.

The chain's CDR3 is CASSPGTGGDTQYF. The DNA for the CDR3 is TGTGCCAGCTCACCTGGCACAGGGGGAGATACGCAGTATTTT. This chain links TRBV18 with TRBJ2-3, with 8 bases aligning to TRBD1. Germline lookup yields CDR1 KGHSH and CDR2 LQKENI. This CDR3 is 14 amino acids long. Losses at the gene ends were 3 bases for V and 5 bases for J; bases not matched to a gene: 4.